A single sample is the source of the 15 T cell receptor beta chains below, sequenced in a study of CD8+CD57+ T cells in acquired aplastic anemia. Before being chosen for sequencing, patients had shown CD8+CD57+ cell expansion by flow cytometry. Template material for TCR beta VDJ and CDR3 profiling consisted of genomic DNA. TCRdb ran MiXCR on the reads and lists one entry per CDR3 protein. The repertoire holds hundreds of thousands of distinct CDR3 sequences, with about a third as singletons. Sequencing was done on a sample of sorted CD4+, CD8+, or CD8+CD57+ T cells (not recorded which) from PBMCs. These receptors all come from a human donor with aplastic anemia.

This clonotype was recorded a few times. This chain links TRBV7-8 with TRBJ2-1; tentative D call: TRBD2 (6 bases). The length of the CDR3 is 14 residues. CDR1 SGHVS and CDR2 FQNEAQ come from the germline V gene. Deletions cut 4 bases from V and 5 bases from J, with 12 bases between. The CDR3 reads CASSSGTRNNEQFF. Here the CDR3 DNA reads TGTGCCAGCAGCTCCGGGACTCGGAACAATGAGCAGTTCTTC.

Ten or more counts support this clonotype. The rearrangement links TRBV29-1 to TRBJ1-2, with D unclear. The CDR3 is made up of 12 amino acids. Trimming took off 8 bases at V and 3 bases at J, with 13 bases between the two ends. Per germline, CDR1 SQVTM and CDR2 ANQGSEA. The CDR3 loop reads CSLSKGDYGYTF. The CDR3 bases are TGCAGCTTATCGAAAGGCGACTATGGCTACACCTTC.

The sample holds a few counts of this clonotype. The V gene is TRBV20-1, the J gene TRBJ2-1; 8 bases are shared with TRBD2. This CDR3 is 15 amino acids long. In germline, CDR1 is DFQATT, CDR2 SNEGSKA (reference sequence). With V trimmed by 3 bases and J by 6 bases, 10 bases remained unmatched. DNA of the CDR3: TGCAGTGCTAGTGCCGGGGGGGCCCGGGTCAATGAGCAGTTCTTC. It yields the protein CSASAGGARVNEQFF.

This clonotype was counted ten times or more. The genes are TRBV20-1 and TRBJ1-3; tentatively, D is TRBD1 (5 bases). CDR3 size: 13 residues. Looked up from germline, CDR1 is DFQATT and CDR2 is SNEGSKA (reference sequence). The ends were cut back, 3 bases at V and 8 bases at J, with 14 bases in the middle. Here the CDR3 DNA reads TGCAGTGCTAGTCCCCCCCAGGGAGACACCATATATTTT. It yields the protein CSASPPQGDTIYF.

This chain uses TRBV28 with TRBJ1-4, with 7 bases that match TRBD1. From germline, CDR1 is MDHEN and CDR2 SYDVKM. Unmatched junction bases numbered 6, after V lost 5 bases and J lost 3 bases. The length of the CDR3 is 15 residues. CDR3: CASSQPGGANEKLFF. The CDR3 nucleotides are TGTGCCAGCAGTCAACCAGGGGGGGCTAATGAAAAACTGTTTTTT.

This clonotype was detected only a few times. The V call is TRBV19, the J call TRBJ2-1, with a weak D call TRBD2 (6 bases). Germline V gene lookup returns CDR1 LNHDA and CDR2 SQIVND (reference sequence). This CDR3 has 15 amino acids. The V end lost 5 bases, the J end lost 4 bases, and 15 bases lay between the germline ends. The DNA for the CDR3 is TGTGCCAGTAGTGGGTGGGGGGAGAGGTACAATGAGCAGTTCTTC. Protein: CASSGWGERYNEQFF.

This rearrangement joins TRBV6-2 or TRBV6-3 to TRBJ2-1; 7 bases line up with TRBD1. CDR3 length equals 16 residues. CDR1 and CDR2 (germline): MNHEY, SVGEGT. Germline trimming cut 0 bases from V and 3 bases from J; bases unmatched to any gene: 5. This CDR3 reads CASSYSTGTDYNEQFF. Written as DNA, the CDR3 is TGTGCCAGCAGTTACTCGACCGGGACAGACTACAATGAGCAGTTCTTC.

The chain joins TRBV19 to TRBJ1-6, with 8 nucleotides matching TRBD1. Looked up from germline, CDR1 is LNHDA and CDR2 is SQIVND (reference sequence). The CDR3 length is 15 residues. Trimming removed 9 bases from V and 4 bases from J; junction bases left unmatched: 8. As DNA, the CDR3 is TGTGCCAGCTCACCCGGACAGGGTTATAATTCACCCCTCCACTTT. Translation: CASSPGQGYNSPLHF.

The table lists this clonotype with a few counts. This chain links TRBV4-2 with TRBJ2-1, with 9 bases aligning to TRBD1. V shed 4 bases, J shed 4 bases, and the junction held 17 bases outside the gene matches. CDR3 length equals 19 residues. CDR1 and CDR2 (germline): LGHNA, YNFKEQ. CDR3 residues: CASSRGGVVVGTGYNEQFF. The CDR3 nucleotides are TGTGCCAGCAGCCGTGGTGGTGTAGTAGTCGGGACAGGGTACAATGAGCAGTTCTTC.

This clonotype was counted ten times or more. The chain employs TRBV5-1 and TRBJ2-7, with TRBD2 as a possible D gene (5 bases). Germline CDR1 reads SGHRS; CDR2 reads YFSETQ. The CDR3 is 14 residues long. V gave up 4 bases and J gave up 2 bases, with 13 bases separating them. CDR3 bases: TGCGCCAGCAGCGAAGCAGAGGGTCCCTACGAGCAGTACTTC. Residues: CASSEAEGPYEQYF.

Comments on this clonotype: This may be a read error, as it is one base from a much larger clone. The chain links TRBV10-1 to TRBJ2-2; TRBD2 agrees at 7 bases. CDR1 is WNHNN and CDR2 is SYGVQD in the germline V gene (reference sequence). This CDR3 contains 14 residues. The CDR3 region is CASSWGGNIGELFF. CDR3 sequence (DNA): TGCGCCAGCAGCTGGGGGGGGAACATCGGGGAGCTGTTTTTT.

This clonotype was detected only a few times. The chain links TRBV20-1 to TRBJ2-2; D ambiguous. V lost 5 bases and J lost 0, with 16 bases in between. Germline V gene lookup returns CDR1 DFQATT and CDR2 SNEGSKA (reference sequence). The CDR3 covers 16 residues. This CDR3 reads CSALGPTSPNTGELFF. CDR3 nucleotide sequence: TGCAGTGCTTTAGGGCCCACCTCCCCGAACACCGGGGAGCTGTTTTTT.

In this sample, this clonotype turned up a few times. The genes are TRBV3-1 and TRBJ2-7, with 7 positions matching TRBD1. Trimming took 4 bases from V and 2 from J; bases not matched to a gene: 5. In germline, CDR1 is LGHDT, CDR2 YNNKEL (reference sequence). The CDR3 is 14 residues long. The CDR3 DNA sequence: TGTGCCAGCAGCCCATCCGGGACAGCCTACGAGCAGTACTTC. Its translation is CASSPSGTAYEQYF.

This sequence joins TRBV4-2 and TRBJ1-1; no clear D. Trimming pared 3 bases from V and 1 base from J, leaving 15 bases between. CDR1 and CDR2 (germline): LGHNA, YNFKEQ. The CDR3 contains 16 residues. CDR3 coding DNA: TGTGCCAGCAGCCAGGCCGTCAAGACATCGAACACTGAAGCTTTCTTT. Encoded protein: CASSQAVKTSNTEAFF.

The J gene is TRBJ1-4, the V gene TRBV5-4; D unresolved. V lost 4 bases to trimming and J lost 0 bases, with 7 bases between them. In germline, CDR1 is SGHNT, CDR2 YYREEE (reference sequence). The CDR3 runs to 14 residues. As DNA, the CDR3 is TGTGCCAGCAGCATAGAAACAACTAATGAAAAACTGTTTTTT. It codes for CASSIETTNEKLFF.